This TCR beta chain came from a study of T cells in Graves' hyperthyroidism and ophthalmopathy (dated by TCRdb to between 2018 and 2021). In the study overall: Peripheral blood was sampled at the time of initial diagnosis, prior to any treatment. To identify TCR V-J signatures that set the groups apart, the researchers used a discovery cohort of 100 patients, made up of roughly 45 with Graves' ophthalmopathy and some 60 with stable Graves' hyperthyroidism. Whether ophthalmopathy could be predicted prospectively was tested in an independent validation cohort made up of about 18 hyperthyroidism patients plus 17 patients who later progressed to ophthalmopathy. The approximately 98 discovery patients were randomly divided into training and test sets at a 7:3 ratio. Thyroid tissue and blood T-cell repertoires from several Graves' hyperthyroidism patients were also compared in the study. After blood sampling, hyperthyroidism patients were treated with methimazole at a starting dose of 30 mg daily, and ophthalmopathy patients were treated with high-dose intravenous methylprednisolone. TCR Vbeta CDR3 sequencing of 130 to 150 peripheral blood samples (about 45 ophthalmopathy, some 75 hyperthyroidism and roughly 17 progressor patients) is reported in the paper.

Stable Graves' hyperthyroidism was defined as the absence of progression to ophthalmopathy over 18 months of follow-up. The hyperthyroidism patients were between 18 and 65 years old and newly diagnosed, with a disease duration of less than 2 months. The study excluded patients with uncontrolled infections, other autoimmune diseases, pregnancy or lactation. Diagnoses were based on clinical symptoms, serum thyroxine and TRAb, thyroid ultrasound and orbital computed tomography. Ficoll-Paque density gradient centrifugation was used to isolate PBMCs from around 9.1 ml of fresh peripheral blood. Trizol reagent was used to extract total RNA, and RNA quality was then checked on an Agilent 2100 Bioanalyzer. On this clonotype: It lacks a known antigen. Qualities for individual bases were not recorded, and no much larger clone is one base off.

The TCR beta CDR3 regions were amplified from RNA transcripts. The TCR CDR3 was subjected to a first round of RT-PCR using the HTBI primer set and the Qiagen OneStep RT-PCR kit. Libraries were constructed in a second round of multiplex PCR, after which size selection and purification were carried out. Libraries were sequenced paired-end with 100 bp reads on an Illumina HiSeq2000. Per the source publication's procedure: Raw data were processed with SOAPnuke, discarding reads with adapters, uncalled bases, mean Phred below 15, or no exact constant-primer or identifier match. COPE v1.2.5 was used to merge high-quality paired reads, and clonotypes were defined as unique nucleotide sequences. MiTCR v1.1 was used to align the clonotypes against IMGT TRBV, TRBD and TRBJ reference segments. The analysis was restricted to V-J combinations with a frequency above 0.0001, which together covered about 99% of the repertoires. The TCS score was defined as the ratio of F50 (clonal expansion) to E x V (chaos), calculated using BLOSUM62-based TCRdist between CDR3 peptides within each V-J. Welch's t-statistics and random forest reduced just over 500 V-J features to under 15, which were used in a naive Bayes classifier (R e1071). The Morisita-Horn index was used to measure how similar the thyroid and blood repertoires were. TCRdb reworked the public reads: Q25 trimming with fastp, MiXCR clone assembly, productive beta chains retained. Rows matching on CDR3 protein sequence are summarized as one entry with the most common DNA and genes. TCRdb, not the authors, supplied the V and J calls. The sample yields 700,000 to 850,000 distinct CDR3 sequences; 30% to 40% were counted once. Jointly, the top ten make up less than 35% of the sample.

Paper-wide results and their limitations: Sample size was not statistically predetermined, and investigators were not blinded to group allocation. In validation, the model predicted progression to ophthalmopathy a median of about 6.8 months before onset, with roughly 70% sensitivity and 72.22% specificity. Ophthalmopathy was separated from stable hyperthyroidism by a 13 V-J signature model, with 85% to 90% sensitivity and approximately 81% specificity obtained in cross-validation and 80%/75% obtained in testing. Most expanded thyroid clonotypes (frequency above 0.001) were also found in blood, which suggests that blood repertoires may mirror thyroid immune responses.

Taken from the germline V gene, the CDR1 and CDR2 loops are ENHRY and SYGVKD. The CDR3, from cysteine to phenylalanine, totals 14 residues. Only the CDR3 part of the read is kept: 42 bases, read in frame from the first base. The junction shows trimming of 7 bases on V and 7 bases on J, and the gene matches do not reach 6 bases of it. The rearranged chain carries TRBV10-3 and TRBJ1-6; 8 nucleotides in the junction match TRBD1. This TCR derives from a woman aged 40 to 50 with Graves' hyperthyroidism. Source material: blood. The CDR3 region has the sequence CAIMGTGGNSPLHF. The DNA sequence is TGTGCCATCATGGGAACAGGGGGGAATTCACCCCTCCACTTT.